This T cell receptor beta chain was found in a study of neoadjuvant nivolumab and ipilimumab in lung cancer. Details on this clone: The antigen is unknown.

Study-wide results and caveats: A small number of samples were TCR sequenced.

Sequencing was performed with immunoSEQ multiplex PCR; in TCRdb, only in-frame clones are kept and a portion is missing. The data show fewer than 30,000 clones, 76% seen once. This CDR3 has 14 amino acids. Germline CDR1 is SQVTM and CDR2 is ANQGSEA. The ends were cut back, 5 bases at V and 0 bases at J, with 12 bases in the middle. The rearrangement links TRBV29-1 to TRBJ2-3; D is possibly TRBD2 (6 bases). The sequence was obtained from an adult with non-small cell lung cancer. The material was tumor tissue, obtained after neoadjuvant nivolumab, alone or with ipilimumab, at or shortly before surgery. The CDR3, as DNA: TGCAGCGTTCTGGGACTGACCAGCACAGATACGCAGTATTTT. Protein: CSVLGLTSTDTQYF.